These 11 T cell receptor beta chains came from one sample sequenced in a study of cytomegalovirus exposure and HLA in healthy donors (dated by TCRdb to about 2017). Library preparation employed the immunoSEQ multiplex PCR assay. For the multiplex PCR, a mixture combining 60 forward primers for TCR Vbeta segments and 13 reverse primers for TCR Jbeta segments was used. The immuneACCESS repertoire file appears here via TCRdb, limited to in-frame rearrangements. These files lack a portion of the clones; in checked studies, under half of the deficit traces to unresolved V genes, and the cause of the others is not known. The sample contains approximately 82,000 clones, roughly 72% of them found a single time. About 6.2% of the sample belongs to the ten largest clones. Source material: PBMCs. These receptors all stem from a woman in her forties or fifties in good health and CMV-seropositive.

This clone appeared once. The chain links TRBV27 to TRBJ1-5, with TRBD1 as a possible D gene (5 bases). The CDR3 loop spans 15 amino acids. Per the germline V gene, CDR1 is MNHEY and CDR2 is SMNVEV (reference sequence). Trimming pared 5 bases from V and 1 base from J, leaving 12 bases between. CDR3 nucleotide sequence: TGTGCCAGCAGTGGGATCGGGGGAAGCAATCAGCCCCAGCATTTT. Protein sequence: CASSGIGGSNQPQHF.

The chain has TRBV4-2 and TRBJ2-7; a weak D match, TRBD1 (6 bases). The V end lost 0 bases, the J end lost 4 bases, and 19 bases lay between the germline ends. Looked up from germline, CDR1 is LGHNA and CDR2 is YNFKEQ. The CDR3 spans 17 residues. CDR3 DNA sequence: TGTGCCAGCAGCCAAGAGTCCAGCGGACAGTCAATTTACGAGCAGTACTTC. It translates to CASSQESSGQSIYEQYF.

The V and J genes are TRBV7-9 and TRBJ2-1; TRBD2 might be the D (5 bases). Trimming shortened V by 5 bases and J by 8 bases, and 10 bases separated the two germline ends. The CDR3 is 12 residues long. In germline, CDR1 is SEHNR, CDR2 FQNEAQ (reference sequence). Here the CDR3 DNA reads TGTGCCAGCAGCCCGCACGGGGATGAGCAGTTCTTC. Its protein product is CASSPHGDEQFF.

CDR3 amino acids: CASSYSQGAGYGYTF. The CDR3 nucleotides are TGTGCCAGCAGTTACTCACAGGGGGCTGGCTATGGCTACACCTTC. The chain carries TRBV6-6 and TRBJ1-2, with 9 bases that match TRBD1. Trimming took 0 bases from V and 4 from J; bases not matched to a gene: 3. The length of the CDR3 is 15 residues. CDR1 is MNHNY, CDR2 SVGAGI, per germline (reference sequence).

The V gene is TRBV27, the J gene TRBJ1-1, with 7 bases aligning to TRBD1. V shed 5 bases and J 0 bases; nucleotides not matched to a gene: 12. Germline values: CDR1 MNHEY, CDR2 SMNVEV (reference sequence). The CDR3 is 17 residues long. CDR3 DNA: TGTGCCAGCAGTCTGCACAGGGGCGAGTATGTGAACACTGAAGCTTTCTTT. It translates to CASSLHRGEYVNTEAFF.

The V gene is TRBV27, the J gene TRBJ2-7; tentative D call: TRBD1 (6 bases). The CDR3 spans 13 residues. Germline assignment: CDR1 MNHEY and CDR2 SMNVEV (reference sequence). Trimming shortened V by 8 bases and J by 4 bases, and 15 bases separated the two germline ends. The CDR3 bases are TGTGCCAGCGCTCCAGGGGCCTATTACGAGCAGTACTTC. Encoded protein: CASAPGAYYEQYF.

The chain recombines TRBV20-1 with TRBJ2-5, with no clear D. Trimming removed 5 bases at V and 2 bases at J, with 3 bases between. Germline V gene lookup returns CDR1 DFQATT and CDR2 SNEGSKA (reference sequence). The CDR3 extends over 10 amino acids. The CDR3 coding sequence is TGCAGTGCTCCTCAAGAGACCCAGTACTTC. The encoded protein is CSAPQETQYF.

This clone was seen only a few times. V usage is TRBV2 and J usage is TRBJ1-1; D remains ambiguous. Per germline, CDR1 SNHLY and CDR2 FYNNEI. Trimming removed 4 bases from V and 4 bases from J, with 19 bases in between. This CDR3 has 16 amino acids. The CDR3 loop reads CASSVIRLASGTEAFF. The CDR3 DNA is TGTGCCAGCAGTGTTATACGCCTGGCTAGTGGCACTGAAGCTTTCTTT.

This clone occurred a few times. This chain joins TRBV18 and TRBJ2-5, with TRBD1 as a possible D gene (6 bases). Deletions cut 0 bases from V and 5 bases from J, with 10 bases between. Germline values: CDR1 KGHSH, CDR2 LQKENI. CDR3 length: 14 residues. CDR3 protein: CASSPPDRKETQYF. The CDR3 DNA sequence: TGTGCCAGCTCACCACCTGACAGGAAGGAGACCCAGTACTTC.

The chain combines TRBV2 with TRBJ2-1, with a tentative D call TRBD1 (5 bases). Germline CDR1 is SNHLY and CDR2 is FYNNEI. The CDR3 length is 15 residues. V was clipped by 1 base and J by 6 bases, with 13 bases between them. The chain's CDR3 is CASSEGISRGNEQFF. The CDR3 nucleotides are TGTGCCAGCAGTGAAGGAATCTCAAGGGGCAATGAGCAGTTCTTC.

The chain has TRBV5-1 and TRBJ2-5, with a weak D call TRBD2 (5 bases). The CDR3 is made up of 16 amino acids. V dropped 2 bases and J dropped 2 bases, with 16 bases sitting between them. Germline-derived CDR1 and CDR2 are SGHRS and YFSETQ. CDR3 amino acids: CASSLPAHGEQETQYF. The CDR3 nucleotides read TGCGCCAGCAGCTTACCGGCCCATGGGGAGCAAGAGACCCAGTACTTC.